Sequencing of this TCR beta chain was carried out in a study of human T cells and chemical hapten exposure. The table lists this clonotype with a few counts. Time point given: patch test 1, 2 weeks after DPC sensitization. As to treatment: therapeutic diphenylcyclopropenone sensitization with weekly scalp DPC. Every donor had alopecia and was 18 to 70 years old; all were suitable for DPC. Unique molecular identifiers were affixed to discrete cDNA molecules within the library. TCRdb reprocessed the RACE reads with MiXCR, giving one entry per CDR3 protein. The table has around 300,000 distinct CDR3 sequences, roughly 6.9% seen once. CDR3 length: 13 amino acids. V lost 5 bases to trimming and J lost 6 bases, with 12 bases between them. Germline V gene data show CDR1 as MNHEY and CDR2 as SVGAGI.

This TCR derives from a woman aged 18 to 35 with alopecia areata. Some clones in this sample may be carry-over from other donors' samples. The specimen comprised whole blood, sampled in connection with sensitization to the hapten diphenylcyclopropenone (DPC). This sequence joins TRBV6-5 and TRBJ2-3; D ambiguous. The CDR3 loop reads CASSIIRTDTQYF. The CDR3 DNA follows: TGTGCCAGCAGTATAATTCGTACCGATACGCAGTATTTT.